A selection of T cell receptor beta chains follows, all from one sample in a study of blood T cell repertoires in COVID-19. TCRdb's table, derived via immunoSEQ multiplex PCR, lists solely in-frame clones and lacks some. The data show some 530,000 clones, over 75% seen once. Sequenced: peripheral blood. The source of these receptors is a human donor in a cohort sampled during active COVID-19. CDR3s include the opening cysteine and the closing phenylalanine or tryptophan. A D gene is named only where the DNA matches it firmly. Clone size is stated in some rows and not others, as once, few, many or a class when expanded.

d_gene: -
abundance: -
v_gene: TRBV19
len: 18
j_gene: TRBJ2-1
CDR3aa: CASSILGRVAAGFNEQFF
CDR3nt: TGTGCCAGTAGTATCTTAGGCCGCGTGGCGGCCGGGTTCAATGAGCAGTTCTTC

d_gene: TRBD1
abundance: few
v_gene: TRBV7-2
len: 16
j_gene: TRBJ2-7
CDR3aa: CASSLMGRQGEAEQYF
CDR3nt: TGTGCCAGCAGCTTAATGGGAAGACAGGGGGAAGCCGAGCAGTACTTC

d_gene: -
abundance: -
v_gene: TRBV5-1
len: 16
j_gene: TRBJ1-1
CDR3aa: CASSLERYDRLTEAFF
CDR3nt: TGCGCCAGCAGCTTGGAGAGGTACGACAGACTCACTGAAGCTTTCTTT

d_gene: -
abundance: -
v_gene: TRBV5-6
len: 15
j_gene: TRBJ1-6
CDR3aa: CASSRLQAGDSPLHF
CDR3nt: TGTGCCAGCAGCCGGTTACAGGCGGGGGATTCACCCCTCCACTTT

d_gene: TRBD1
abundance: -
v_gene: TRBV25-1
len: 12
j_gene: TRBJ1-2
CDR3aa: CASSFGTGGYTF
CDR3nt: TGTGCCAGCAGTTTTGGGACAGGTGGCTACACCTTC

d_gene: -
abundance: -
v_gene: TRBV10-1
len: 13
j_gene: TRBJ2-2
CDR3aa: CASSDISPGELFF
CDR3nt: TGCGCCAGCAGTGACATTTCCCCCGGGGAGCTGTTTTTT

d_gene: -
abundance: few
v_gene: TRBV7-9
len: 15
j_gene: TRBJ1-1
CDR3aa: CASRWTLSPNTEAFF
CDR3nt: TGTGCCAGCAGGTGGACACTTTCCCCGAACACTGAAGCTTTCTTT

d_gene: TRBD1
abundance: -
v_gene: TRBV2
len: 14
j_gene: TRBJ1-1
CDR3aa: CASAPGTGGDEAFF
CDR3nt: TGTGCCAGCGCCCCCGGGACAGGGGGCGATGAAGCTTTCTTT

d_gene: -
abundance: -
v_gene: TRBV7-9
len: 14
j_gene: TRBJ2-7
CDR3aa: CASSLRQGTYEQYF
CDR3nt: TGTGCCAGCAGCTTAAGGCAGGGGACCTACGAGCAGTACTTC

d_gene: TRBD2
abundance: -
v_gene: TRBV7-2
len: 17
j_gene: TRBJ2-5
CDR3aa: CASSLNSGRVSGETQYF
CDR3nt: TGTGCCAGCAGCTTGAACAGCGGGAGAGTGTCCGGAGAGACCCAGTACTTC

d_gene: TRBD1
abundance: -
v_gene: TRBV19
len: 17
j_gene: TRBJ1-3
CDR3aa: CASSSPGTVSSGNTIYF
CDR3nt: TGTGCCAGTAGTTCACCCGGGACAGTGAGCTCTGGAAACACCATATATTTT

d_gene: -
abundance: -
v_gene: TRBV9
len: 16
j_gene: TRBJ2-3
CDR3aa: CASSISPGRDTDTQYF
CDR3nt: TGTGCCAGCAGCATCTCTCCAGGACGGGATACAGATACGCAGTATTTT

d_gene: -
abundance: -
v_gene: TRBV6-2/TRBV6-3
len: 17
j_gene: TRBJ1-3
CDR3aa: CASSYPAQQSSGNTIYF
CDR3nt: TGTGCCAGCAGTTACCCTGCCCAACAGAGCTCTGGAAACACCATATATTTT

d_gene: -
abundance: many
v_gene: TRBV24-1
len: 16
j_gene: TRBJ2-3
CDR3aa: CATSDYGSGSTDTQYF
CDR3nt: TGTGCCACCAGTGATTATGGTAGCGGAAGCACAGATACGCAGTATTTT

d_gene: -
abundance: few
v_gene: TRBV7-3
len: 15
j_gene: TRBJ2-3
CDR3aa: CASSLSGVETDTQYF
CDR3nt: TGTGCCAGCAGCTTATCGGGAGTTGAGACAGATACGCAGTATTTT

d_gene: -
abundance: -
v_gene: TRBV6-5
len: 15
j_gene: TRBJ2-1
CDR3aa: CASSYSRGGRNEQFF
CDR3nt: TGTGCCAGCAGTTACTCGAGGGGGGGGAGGAATGAGCAGTTCTTC

d_gene: -
abundance: -
v_gene: TRBV2
len: 15
j_gene: TRBJ2-1
CDR3aa: CASTKGLSPANEQFF
CDR3nt: TGTGCCAGCACCAAGGGACTCTCCCCCGCGAACGAGCAGTTCTTC

d_gene: -
abundance: -
v_gene: TRBV21-1
len: 17
j_gene: TRBJ1-5
CDR3aa: CASSKALWRPSNQPQHF
CDR3nt: TGTGCCAGCAGCAAAGCGCTGTGGCGGCCTAGCAATCAGCCCCAGCATTTT

d_gene: -
abundance: -
v_gene: TRBV9
len: 15
j_gene: TRBJ2-3
CDR3aa: CASSVLRGVADTQYF
CDR3nt: TGTGCCAGCAGCGTCTTGCGGGGAGTCGCAGATACGCAGTATTTT

d_gene: -
abundance: -
v_gene: TRBV6-5
len: 14
j_gene: TRBJ1-2
CDR3aa: CASSLDSIYYGYTF
CDR3nt: TGTGCCAGCAGTTTGGACAGTATATACTATGGCTACACCTTC

d_gene: -
abundance: -
v_gene: TRBV2
len: 13
j_gene: TRBJ2-7
CDR3aa: CASSGSLSYEQYF
CDR3nt: TGTGCCAGCAGTGGTAGCTTAAGCTACGAGCAGTACTTC

d_gene: TRBD1
abundance: -
v_gene: TRBV6-5
len: 13
j_gene: TRBJ1-1
CDR3aa: CASSYPTGGEAFF
CDR3nt: TGTGCCAGCAGTTACCCGACAGGGGGCGAAGCTTTCTTT

d_gene: -
abundance: -
v_gene: TRBV5-4
len: 14
j_gene: TRBJ1-1
CDR3aa: CASSLASGPTEAFF
CDR3nt: TGTGCCAGCAGCTTGGCCTCAGGGCCCACTGAAGCTTTCTTT

d_gene: -
abundance: -
v_gene: TRBV9
len: 15
j_gene: TRBJ2-5
CDR3aa: CASSVGVVKEETQYF
CDR3nt: TGTGCCAGCAGCGTAGGGGTCGTAAAGGAGGAGACCCAGTACTTC

d_gene: TRBD1
abundance: -
v_gene: TRBV27
len: 16
j_gene: TRBJ1-1
CDR3aa: CASSSLRDRSNTEAFF
CDR3nt: TGTGCCAGCAGTTCCCTCAGGGACAGGTCAAACACTGAAGCTTTCTTT

d_gene: -
abundance: once
v_gene: TRBV4-1
len: 16
j_gene: TRBJ2-1
CDR3aa: CASSQDRGAGRDEQFF
CDR3nt: TGCGCCAGCAGCCAAGATCGGGGGGCGGGTCGGGATGAGCAGTTCTTC

d_gene: TRBD1
abundance: -
v_gene: TRBV28
len: 15
j_gene: TRBJ1-6
CDR3aa: CASRGQGAVNSPLHF
CDR3nt: TGTGCCAGCAGGGGACAGGGGGCGGTCAATTCACCCCTCCACTTT

d_gene: TRBD2
abundance: -
v_gene: TRBV7-6
len: 17
j_gene: TRBJ2-5
CDR3aa: CASSLGFGGRGKETQYF
CDR3nt: TGTGCCAGCAGCTTAGGCTTCGGCGGGCGGGGGAAAGAGACCCAGTACTTC

d_gene: -
abundance: -
v_gene: TRBV7-3
len: 15
j_gene: TRBJ2-1
CDR3aa: CASSLNRGTYNEQFF
CDR3nt: TGTGCCAGCAGCTTAAATCGGGGAACCTACAATGAGCAGTTCTTC

d_gene: -
abundance: -
v_gene: TRBV7-9
len: 15
j_gene: TRBJ1-1
CDR3aa: CASSPQQGLGTEAFF
CDR3nt: TGTGCCAGCAGCCCGCAACAGGGCCTGGGGACTGAAGCTTTCTTT

d_gene: -
abundance: -
v_gene: TRBV29-1
len: 12
j_gene: TRBJ1-1
CDR3aa: CSVVPSFTEAFF
CDR3nt: TGCAGCGTTGTCCCGTCCTTCACTGAAGCTTTCTTT

d_gene: TRBD1
abundance: -
v_gene: TRBV24-1
len: 16
j_gene: TRBJ2-3
CDR3aa: CATSEPGQGDTDTQYF
CDR3nt: TGTGCCACCAGTGAACCTGGACAGGGGGACACAGATACGCAGTATTTT

d_gene: TRBD1
abundance: -
v_gene: TRBV6-5
len: 14
j_gene: TRBJ1-4
CDR3aa: CASRLGTANEKLFF
CDR3nt: TGTGCCAGCCGGCTCGGGACAGCTAATGAAAAACTGTTTTTT

d_gene: -
abundance: -
v_gene: TRBV28
len: 16
j_gene: TRBJ2-2
CDR3aa: CASSLAGSSNTGELFF
CDR3nt: TGTGCCAGCAGTTTAGCAGGCTCCTCGAACACCGGGGAGCTGTTTTTT

d_gene: -
abundance: -
v_gene: TRBV12-2
len: 15
j_gene: TRBJ2-3
CDR3aa: CASRSVAGDTDTQYF
CDR3nt: TGTGCAAGTCGCTCGGTAGCGGGAGATACAGATACGCAGTATTTT

d_gene: TRBD1
abundance: -
v_gene: TRBV19
len: 16
j_gene: TRBJ2-7
CDR3aa: CASSILPGQGVNEQYF
CDR3nt: TGTGCCAGTAGTATTCTGCCGGGACAGGGAGTCAACGAGCAGTACTTC

d_gene: -
abundance: once
v_gene: TRBV28
len: 15
j_gene: TRBJ2-1
CDR3aa: CASSFSLATYNEQFF
CDR3nt: TGTGCCAGCAGTTTTTCCCTAGCTACCTACAATGAGCAGTTCTTC

d_gene: -
abundance: -
v_gene: TRBV7-3
len: 15
j_gene: TRBJ1-3
CDR3aa: CASSLQGFSGNTIYF
CDR3nt: TGTGCCAGCAGCTTACAGGGCTTCTCTGGAAACACCATATATTTT

d_gene: -
abundance: -
v_gene: TRBV11-2
len: 13
j_gene: TRBJ2-7
CDR3aa: CASSLAQTYEQYF
CDR3nt: TGTGCCAGCAGCTTGGCCCAGACCTACGAGCAGTACTTC

d_gene: -
abundance: -
v_gene: TRBV7-6
len: 15
j_gene: TRBJ2-3
CDR3aa: CASKPTGFGTDTQYF
CDR3nt: TGTGCCAGCAAGCCAACAGGGTTTGGGACAGATACGCAGTATTTT

d_gene: TRBD1
abundance: once
v_gene: TRBV29-1
len: 14
j_gene: TRBJ2-1
CDR3aa: CSVGDRPLLNEQFF
CDR3nt: TGCAGCGTGGGGGACAGGCCACTTTTAAATGAGCAGTTCTTC